What follows are 12 T cell receptor beta chains derived from one specimen sequenced in a study of blood T cell repertoires in COVID-19 (dated by TCRdb to 2018 to 2021). The library was produced with the immunoSEQ multiplex PCR assay. TCRdb provides this immuneACCESS table in a form limited to in-frame rearrangements. Some clones are lacking; in checked studies, under half of them reflect an unresolved V gene, and why the rest are absent is not known. The sample records roughly 200,000 clones, 89% of which are singletons. Of the sample, around 2.3% is held by the ten largest clones. Sequenced input: PBMCs or T cells enriched from blood (not recorded which). The origin of the receptors is a woman aged 35 to 49 with acute COVID-19.

The chain uses TRBV27 and TRBJ2-2, with 8 bases aligning to TRBD1. The CDR3 loop spans 15 amino acids. V was pared by 4 bases and J by 1 base, with 2 bases of the junction left unmatched. CDR1 MNHEY and CDR2 SMNVEV come from the germline V gene (reference sequence). CDR3 DNA: TGTGCCAGCAGTTACAGGGGGTGGAACACCGGGGAGCTGTTTTTT. Translating it yields CASSYRGWNTGELFF.

V is TRBV4-1 and J is TRBJ2-7, with a possible D match to TRBD2 (6 bases). The CDR3 contains 15 residues. Looked up from germline, CDR1 is MGHRA and CDR2 is YSYEKL. V dropped 2 bases and J dropped 2 bases, with 13 bases sitting between them. Here the CDR3 reads CASSQTGTPTYEQYF. The DNA of the CDR3 is TGCGCCAGCAGCCAAACCGGGACTCCTACCTACGAGCAGTACTTC.

V gene TRBV28 combines with J gene TRBJ2-7; 8 bases are a match to TRBD1. Germline V gene sequence: CDR1 MDHEN, CDR2 SYDVKM. This CDR3 spans 14 amino acids. With V trimmed by 3 bases and J by 5 bases, 6 bases remained unmatched. CDR3 amino acids: CASSFRGRHDEQYF. DNA of the CDR3: TGTGCCAGCAGTTTCAGGGGGCGACATGACGAGCAGTACTTC.

The chain joins TRBV9 to TRBJ1-1, with unresolved D. CDR3 length: 12 amino acids. The ends were cut back, 5 bases at V and 13 bases at J, with 18 bases in the middle. The germline CDR1 and CDR2 sequences are SGDLS and YYNGEE. The CDR3: CASSPAGKDGFF. The CDR3 region has the DNA TGTGCCAGCAGTCCCGCGGGGAAGGACGGTTTCTTT. The whole variable domain, remainder taken from reference TRBV9 and TRBJ1-1, is DSGVTQTPKHLITATGQRVTLRCSPRSGDLSVYWYQQSLDQGLQFLIQYYNGEERAKGNILERFSAQQFPDLHSELNLSSLELGDSALYFCASSPAGKDGFFGQGTRLTVV.

This clone was picked up one time. The CDR3 bases are TGTGCCAGCAGCCCCGGGGTAGGAGCCTCTAACTATGGCTACACCTTC. It encodes CASSPGVGASNYGYTF. The chain couples TRBV9 to TRBJ1-2; no clear D. The germline CDR1 and CDR2 sequences are SGDLS and YYNGEE. CDR3 length: 16 residues. With 4 bases removed from V and 0 bases from J, the gap between germline ends came to 16 bases.

The chain has TRBV5-1 and TRBJ1-6; TRBD1 matches at 7 bases. The CDR3 loop spans 14 amino acids. In germline, CDR1 is SGHRS, CDR2 YFSETQ. J gave up 7 bases and V 4 bases, and 5 bases lay outside the gene matches. CDR3: CASSPGTENSPLHF. The DNA of the CDR3 is TGCGCCAGCAGCCCCGGGACAGAGAATTCACCCCTCCACTTT.

The chain has TRBV15 and TRBJ2-1; perhaps TRBD2 as D (7 bases). This CDR3 comprises 14 residues. Germline V gene lookup returns CDR1 LNHNV and CDR2 YYDKDF (reference sequence). The germline V and J ends were trimmed by 0 bases and 8 bases, with 11 bases remaining between them. The CDR3 coding sequence is TGTGCCACCAGCAGAGATGGGGGGGCCGATGAGCAGTTCTTC. It translates to CATSRDGGADEQFF.

V and J are TRBV19 and TRBJ1-2; 10 bases line up with TRBD1. Germline-derived CDR1 and CDR2 are LNHDA and SQIVND (reference sequence). CDR3 length equals 13 residues. Germline trimming cut 11 bases from V and 5 bases from J; bases unmatched to any gene: 8. DNA for the CDR3: TGTGCCGTCCCAGAGGGACAGGGGTATGGCTACACCTTC. Translating it yields CAVPEGQGYGYTF.

The chain has TRBV11-3 and TRBJ1-1, with 7 nucleotides matching TRBD1. V shed 5 bases and J 2 bases; nucleotides not matched to a gene: 8. Germline lookup yields CDR1 SGHNT and CDR2 YENEEA. The CDR3 sequence is 15 residues long. Here the CDR3 reads CASSAGQVPNTEAFF. Here the CDR3 DNA reads TGTGCCAGCAGCGCCGGACAGGTTCCAAACACTGAAGCTTTCTTT.

The genes are TRBV10-3 and TRBJ1-5, with D perhaps TRBD1 (6 bases). Deletions cut 10 bases from V and 3 bases from J, with 16 bases between. There are 14 residues in the CDR3. CDR1 and CDR2 (germline): ENHRY, SYGVKD. CDR3 amino acids: CATADGGLNQPQHF. CDR3 DNA sequence: TGTGCCACCGCTGACGGGGGGCTCAATCAGCCCCAGCATTTT.

The chain joins TRBV5-1 to TRBJ2-2; weak D call: TRBD2 (6 bases). Trimming cost V 1 base and J 2 bases, with 9 bases left between them. CDR3 length: 15 amino acids. Germline V gives CDR1 SGHRS, CDR2 YFSETQ. The CDR3 here is CASSLKGTNTGELFF. The CDR3 nucleotides read TGCGCCAGCAGCTTGAAGGGGACTAACACCGGGGAGCTGTTTTTT.

The chain employs TRBV18 and TRBJ2-2; 11 nucleotides line up with TRBD1. CDR1 is KGHSH, CDR2 LQKENI, per germline. V shed 1 base, J shed 1 base, and the junction held 5 bases outside the gene matches. CDR3 length equals 18 residues. The CDR3 DNA is TGTGCCAGCTCACCACGGACAGGGGGCATCGGGAACACCGGGGAGCTGTTTTTT. It yields the protein CASSPRTGGIGNTGELFF.